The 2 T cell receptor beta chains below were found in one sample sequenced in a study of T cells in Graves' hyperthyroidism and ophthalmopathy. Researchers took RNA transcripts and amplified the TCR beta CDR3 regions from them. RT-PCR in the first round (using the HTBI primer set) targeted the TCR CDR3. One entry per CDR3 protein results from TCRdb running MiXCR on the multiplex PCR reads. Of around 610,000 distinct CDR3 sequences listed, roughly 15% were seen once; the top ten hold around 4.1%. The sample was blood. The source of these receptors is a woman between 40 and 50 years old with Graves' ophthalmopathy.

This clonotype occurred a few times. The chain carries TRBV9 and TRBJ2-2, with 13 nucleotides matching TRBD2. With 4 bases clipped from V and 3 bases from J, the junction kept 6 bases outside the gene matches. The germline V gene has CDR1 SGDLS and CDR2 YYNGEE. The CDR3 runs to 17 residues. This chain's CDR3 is CASSPAGLAGYTGELFF. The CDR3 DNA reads TGTGCCAGCAGCCCCGCGGGACTAGCGGGGTACACCGGGGAGCTGTTTTTT.

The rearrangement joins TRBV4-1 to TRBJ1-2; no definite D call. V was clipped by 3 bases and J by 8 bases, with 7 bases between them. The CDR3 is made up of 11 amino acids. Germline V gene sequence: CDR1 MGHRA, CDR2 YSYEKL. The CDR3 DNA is TGCGCCAGCAGCCACACCGGGGGCTACACCTTC. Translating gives CASSHTGGYTF.